The sequence of this TCR beta chain was determined in a study of T cells in pancreatic ductal adenocarcinoma. TCRdb's table, derived via immunoSEQ multiplex PCR, lists solely in-frame clones and lacks some. The sample shows more than 85,000 clones, roughly 95% of them seen only once. The selected patients with pancreatic ductal adenocarcinoma had surgery but no neoadjuvant therapy. Germline V gene sequence: CDR1 SGHRS, CDR2 YFSETQ. With V trimmed by 5 bases and J by 6 bases, 4 bases remained unmatched. The CDR3 consists of 12 residues. This TCR derives from a human donor with pancreatic ductal adenocarcinoma. The sample taken for sequencing was PBMCs. This sequence joins TRBV5-1 and TRBJ2-7; 8 bases map to TRBD1. CDR3 loop: CASRHDRGEQYF. As DNA, the CDR3 is TGCGCCAGCAGGCACGACAGGGGCGAGCAGTACTTC.